Below are 9 T cell receptor beta chains sequenced from a single sample in a study of blood T cell repertoires in COVID-19. Assay used: immunoSEQ multiplex PCR; TCRdb lists only in-frame clones, some missing. This table has 150,000 to 180,000 clones, 80% to 90% appearing once. Sequences were obtained from peripheral blood. These receptors all stem from a woman aged 60-75 years with COVID-19, enrolled during active disease.

This clone was seen a single time. J is TRBJ2-5 and V is TRBV30; 10 bases fit TRBD1. Germline V gene sequence: CDR1 GTSNPN, CDR2 SVGIG (reference sequence). Trimming cost V 3 bases and J 6 bases; bases outside gene matches: 4. There are 13 residues in the CDR3. The chain's CDR3 is CAWSADRGKTQYF. The DNA for the CDR3 is TGTGCCTGGAGCGCGGACAGGGGGAAGACCCAGTACTTC.

This clone was seen only a few times. The chain carries TRBV12-3 or TRBV12-4 and TRBJ1-2; tentatively, D is TRBD1 (6 bases). This CDR3 has 13 residues. Trimming stripped 5 bases from V and 6 bases from J, with 13 bases between. CDR3 sequence: CASSKQGGDGYTF. The CDR3 DNA sequence: TGTGCCAGCAGTAAACAGGGTGGTGATGGCTACACCTTC.

This rearrangement joins TRBV9 to TRBJ2-1; 9 nucleotides match TRBD2. Germline-derived CDR1 and CDR2 are SGDLS and YYNGEE. V gave up 0 bases and J gave up 3 bases; unmatched junction bases: 4. The CDR3 has 16 residues. This chain's CDR3 is CASSVVVRGGYNEQFF. CDR3 nucleotide sequence: TGTGCCAGCAGCGTAGTTGTGCGGGGGGGCTACAATGAGCAGTTCTTC.

The gene calls are TRBV6-4 and TRBJ1-4, with D tentatively TRBD1 (5 bases). The CDR3 is 14 amino acids. The germline gives CDR1 MRHNA, CDR2 SNTAGT. The ends were cut back, 8 bases at V and 7 bases at J, with 17 bases in the middle. The CDR3 nucleotides read TGTGCCAGCCGGGAGGGAAGGGGCGGTGAAAAACTGTTTTTT. Residues: CASREGRGGEKLFF.

The chain joins TRBV24-1 to TRBJ2-1; TRBD2 agrees at 8 bases. V trimming: 3 bases; J trimming: 6 bases; junction bases outside the gene matches: 6. CDR3 length: 15 residues. The germline V gene has CDR1 KGHDR and CDR2 SFDVKD. CDR3 coding DNA: TGTGCCACCAGTGATCCCGCGGGGGGCTCCAATGAGCAGTTCTTC. Its translation is CATSDPAGGSNEQFF.

This sequence joins TRBV7-9 and TRBJ1-2; 7 bases agree with TRBD1. Germline-derived CDR1 and CDR2 are SEHNR and FQNEAQ (reference sequence). The CDR3 totals 13 residues. J was trimmed by 6 bases and V by 5 bases; bases with no gene match: 6. CDR3 DNA sequence: TGTGCCAGCAGCCAATTCCAGGGGGATGGCTACACCTTC. Protein product: CASSQFQGDGYTF.

This clone was detected only a few times. J is TRBJ1-4 and V is TRBV12-3 or TRBV12-4, with D tentatively TRBD1 (5 bases). V lost 5 bases and J 7 bases, leaving 11 bases between the germline ends. The length of the CDR3 is 13 residues. The CDR3 loop is CASSRNRGEKLFF. The CDR3 nucleotides are TGTGCCAGCAGTCGCAATAGGGGTGAAAAACTGTTTTTT.

The chain carries TRBV7-9 and TRBJ1-5; TRBD1 matches at 8 bases. This CDR3 has 19 amino acids. Unmatched junction bases numbered 10, after V lost 0 bases and J lost 0 bases. Germline V gene sequence: CDR1 SEHNR, CDR2 FQNEAQ (reference sequence). DNA for the CDR3: TGTGCCAGCAGCTTAGCGCTCTCTTCACAGGGGGATAGCAATCAGCCCCAGCATTTT. This translates into CASSLALSSQGDSNQPQHF. The full variable domain, completed using reference TRBV7-9 and TRBJ1-5, is DTGVSQNPRHKITKRGQNVTFRCDPISEHNRLYWYRQTLGQGPEFLTYFQNEAQLEKSRLLSDRFSAERPKGSFSTLEIQRTEQGDSAMYLCASSLALSSQGDSNQPQHFGDGTRLSIL.

The chain couples TRBV2 to TRBJ1-6, with 11 bases aligning to TRBD1. This CDR3 is 15 amino acids long. Trimming took 6 bases from V and 9 from J; bases not matched to a gene: 7. Germline lookup yields CDR1 SNHLY and CDR2 FYNNEI. CDR3 protein: CASRATGTGGSPLHF. CDR3 nucleotides: TGTGCCAGCAGGGCCACCGGGACAGGGGGTTCACCCCTCCACTTT.